These 27 T cell receptor beta chains were sequenced from one sample in a study of blood T cell repertoires in COVID-19. Repertoires were generated with immunoSEQ multiplex PCR, while TCRdb's copy carries only in-frame clones and drops some. The sample holds 60,000 to 70,000 clones, more than 75% seen once. Sequenced sample: peripheral blood. The receptors stem from a woman of 80 years or more with acute or convalescent COVID-19.

This clone occurred a few times. V and J are TRBV6-6 and TRBJ2-1, with TRBD1 matching over 7 bases. This CDR3 is built from 16 residues. Trimming removed 2 bases from V and 8 bases from J; junction bases left unmatched: 12. The germline V gene has CDR1 MNHNY and CDR2 SVGAGI (reference sequence). CDR3 protein: CASSYNRQGGGDEQFF. CDR3 DNA sequence: TGTGCCAGCAGTTACAATCGACAGGGTGGTGGCGATGAGCAGTTCTTC.

The chain joins TRBV24-1 to TRBJ2-1; 10 nucleotides agree with TRBD2. From germline, CDR1 is KGHDR and CDR2 SFDVKD. V lost 9 bases, J lost 4 bases, and 2 bases stayed unmatched. CDR3 length: 13 residues. CDR3 sequence reads: CATSLAGYNEQFF. CDR3 DNA: TGTGCCACCTCACTAGCGGGATACAATGAGCAGTTCTTC.

The chain employs TRBV18 and TRBJ2-1, with TRBD2 matching 11 bases. The CDR3 consists of 20 residues. The V segment lost 2 bases and the J segment 0 bases; nucleotides outside the gene matches: 12. The germline V gene has CDR1 KGHSH and CDR2 LQKENI. DNA for the CDR3: TGTGCCAGCTCACCATATCTAGCGGGAGGTCTTCTGAGCTCCTACAATGAGCAGTTCTTC. The encoded protein is CASSPYLAGGLLSSYNEQFF. The variable domain in full, completed from reference TRBV18 and TRBJ2-1, reads NAGVMQNPRHLVRRRGQEARLRCSPMKGHSHVYWYRQLPEEGLKFMVYLQKENIIDESGMPKERFSAEFPKEGPSILRIQQVVRGDSAAYFCASSPYLAGGLLSSYNEQFFGPGTRLTVL.

The chain employs TRBV5-1 and TRBJ2-3, with 7 bases matching TRBD2. From germline, CDR1 is SGHRS and CDR2 YFSETQ. The V and J ends lost 1 base and 6 bases, in that order; junction bases with no gene match: 5. CDR3 size: 14 residues. CDR3 in DNA: TGCGCCAGCAGCTTGTCCGGGGGAGGGGATACGCAGTATTTT. This sequence encodes CASSLSGGGDTQYF.

This clone was counted only a few times. This sequence joins TRBV7-9 and TRBJ2-6; 10 nucleotides align to TRBD2. The length of the CDR3 is 16 residues. From germline, CDR1 is SEHNR and CDR2 FQNEAQ (reference sequence). V lost 5 bases to trimming and J lost 3 bases; unmatched junction nucleotides: 4. In DNA form, the CDR3 reads TGTGCCAGCAGCCCAAGCGGGAGGGATGGGGCCAACGTCCTGACTTTC. Translated: CASSPSGRDGANVLTF. The full variable domain, completed using reference TRBV7-9 and TRBJ2-6, is DTGVSQNPRHKITKRGQNVTFRCDPISEHNRLYWYRQTLGQGPEFLTYFQNEAQLEKSRLLSDRFSAERPKGSFSTLEIQRTEQGDSAMYLCASSPSGRDGANVLTFGAGSRLTVL.

CDR3 protein: CASSSRGGSYEQYF. The CDR3 DNA follows: TGTGCCAGCAGTTCCCGCGGAGGGAGCTACGAGCAGTACTTC. V and J are TRBV6-5 and TRBJ2-7; tentatively, D is TRBD2 (6 bases). Between the trimmed V and J ends, which lost 4 bases and 3 bases, there was a span of 13 bases. Germline V gene sequence: CDR1 MNHEY, CDR2 SVGAGI. The CDR3 sequence is 14 residues long.

A few counts support this clone. The rearrangement joins TRBV3-1 (or the pseudogene TRBV3-2) to TRBJ1-1; 9 bases align to TRBD1. CDR1 is LGHDT, CDR2 YNNKEL, per germline (reference sequence). This CDR3 is built from 15 residues. V was clipped by 4 bases and J by 1 base; unmatched bases: 4. The CDR3 spells CASSPYRGQNTEAFF. CDR3 in DNA: TGTGCCAGCAGCCCTTACAGGGGGCAGAACACTGAAGCTTTCTTT.

The chain has TRBV4-3 and TRBJ2-3; a weak D match, TRBD1 (5 bases). The CDR3 has 14 amino acids. Germline V gene lookup returns CDR1 LGHNA and CDR2 YSLEER. The V end lost 1 base, the J end lost 3 bases, and 8 bases lay between the germline ends. The CDR3 bases are TGCGCCAGCAGCCAAGCCGACAGAACAGATACGCAGTATTTT. Protein: CASSQADRTDTQYF.

This clone was detected once. This rearrangement joins TRBV5-5 to TRBJ2-2; tentative D call: TRBD2 (6 bases). V was cut by 6 bases and J by 4 bases, with 16 bases left in between. Germline V CDR1 and CDR2: SGHKS, YYEKEE (reference sequence). This CDR3 has 15 amino acids. The CDR3 region is CASIPGGVLTGELFF. In DNA, the CDR3 is TGTGCCAGCATCCCAGGAGGGGTTCTCACCGGGGAGCTGTTTTTT. Together with reference TRBV5-5 and TRBJ2-2, the CDR3 gives the full variable domain: DAGVTQSPTHLIKTRGQQVTLRCSPISGHKSVSWYQQVLGQGPQFIFQYYEKEERGRGNFPDRFSARQFPNYSSELNVNALLLGDSALYLCASIPGGVLTGELFFGEGSRLTVL.

V is TRBV5-1 and J is TRBJ1-3; 8 bases fit TRBD1. The ends lost 2 bases at V and 6 bases at J; junction bases unmatched: 1. The germline CDR1 and CDR2 sequences are SGHRS and YFSETQ. The CDR3 is 13 residues long. The DNA of the CDR3 is TGCGCCAGCAGCTTACAGGGGGAAAACACCATATATTTT. This codes for CASSLQGENTIYF.

In the case of this clone: Other DNA sequences within the sample encode an identical CDR3. The CDR3 coding sequence is TGTGCCAGCTCACGACAGGGGAACACTGAAGCTTTCTTT. It specifies CASSRQGNTEAFF. The chain couples TRBV6-5 to TRBJ1-1; 7 bases line up with TRBD1. Germline V gene data show CDR1 as MNHEY and CDR2 as SVGAGI. Trimming cost V 8 bases and J 1 base; bases outside gene matches: 4. This CDR3 region has 13 residues.

Only one count was recorded for this clone. The rearrangement joins TRBV7-2 to TRBJ1-2; 7 positions match TRBD1. Per germline, CDR1 SGHTA and CDR2 FQGNSA. This CDR3 spans 15 amino acids. V shed 5 bases and J 4 bases; nucleotides not matched to a gene: 10. The CDR3 is CASSKDRDGSYGYTF. The CDR3 DNA is TGTGCCAGCAGCAAAGACAGGGATGGGAGCTATGGCTACACCTTC. The entire variable domain, with the rest obtained from reference TRBV7-2 and TRBJ1-2, is as follows: GAGVSQSPSNKVTEKGKDVELRCDPISGHTALYWYRQSLGQGLEFLIYFQGNSAPDKSGLPSDRFSAERTGGSVSTLTIQRTQQEDSAVYLCASSKDRDGSYGYTFGSGTRLTVV.

This clone has just one count. The chain uses TRBV6-6 and TRBJ1-2; 7 positions agree with TRBD1. V was pared by 10 bases and J by 6 bases, with 11 bases of the junction left unmatched. CDR1 and CDR2 from the germline V gene are MNHNY and SVGAGI (reference sequence). CDR3 length: 13 amino acids. For the CDR3, the DNA is TGTGCCACTCACACAGGGGCGGGCCATGGCTACACCTTC. Encoded protein: CATHTGAGHGYTF.

This clone was seen a single time. The V call is TRBV3-1 (or the pseudogene TRBV3-2), the J call TRBJ1-5; possible D gene TRBD1, 5 bases. From germline, CDR1 is LGHDT and CDR2 YNNKEL (reference sequence). Trimming removed 3 bases at V and 6 bases at J, with 15 bases between. This CDR3 is 15 amino acids long. CDR3: CASSHGDLRGQPQHF. CDR3 in DNA: TGTGCCAGCAGCCACGGGGACTTGAGAGGTCAGCCCCAGCATTTT.

The CDR3, as DNA: TGCGCCAGCAGGACAGACCCTAACTATGGCTACACCTTC. Amino acids: CASRTDPNYGYTF. The chain couples TRBV5-1 to TRBJ1-2, with D perhaps matching TRBD1 (5 bases). With 5 bases removed from V and 0 bases from J, the gap between germline ends came to 8 bases. The CDR3 runs 13 residues. The germline V gene encodes CDR1 SGHRS and CDR2 YFSETQ. The complete variable domain, with remaining parts taken from reference TRBV5-1 and TRBJ1-2, reads KAGVTQTPRYLIKTRGQQVTLSCSPISGHRSVSWYQQTPGQGLQFLFEYFSETQRNKGNFPGRFSGRQFSNSRSEMNVSTLELGDSALYLCASRTDPNYGYTFGSGTRLTVV.

The gene calls are TRBV6-5 and TRBJ1-5; weak D call: TRBD1 (6 bases). This CDR3 is built from 15 residues. Trimming cost V 6 bases and J 7 bases, with 19 bases left between them. Germline CDR1 MNHEY, CDR2 SVGAGI. CDR3 amino acids: CASRWGQGEDQPQHF. CDR3 sequence (DNA): TGTGCCAGCAGGTGGGGGCAGGGAGAGGACCAGCCCCAGCATTTT.

The J gene is TRBJ1-1, the V gene TRBV7-2; 11 nucleotides agree with TRBD1. Germline CDR1 SGHTA, CDR2 FQGNSA. J lost 11 bases, V lost 4 bases, and 6 bases had no gene match. The CDR3 runs 13 residues. Here the CDR3 reads CASSYPGQGDAFF. CDR3 DNA sequence: TGTGCCAGCAGCTATCCGGGACAGGGGGACGCTTTCTTT.

The CDR3 protein is CASTITTGGGETQYF. The CDR3 coding sequence is TGTGCCAGCACTATAACAACAGGGGGCGGCGAGACCCAGTACTTC. The J gene is TRBJ2-5, the V gene TRBV2; TRBD1 matches at 9 bases. This CDR3 contains 15 residues. V shed 7 bases and J 5 bases; nucleotides not matched to a gene: 11. The germline gives CDR1 SNHLY, CDR2 FYNNEI.

Concerning this clone itself: At one end the junction does not follow the germline gene, possibly because of a read error. The rearrangement uses TRBV28 and TRBJ1-1; D is undetermined. CDR3 size: 11 residues. CDR1 is MDHEN and CDR2 is SYDVKM in the germline V gene. This chain's CDR3 is CASSYSSDAFF. The DNA of the CDR3 is TGTGCCAGCAGTTATAGTTCTGATGCTTTCTTT.

This chain connects TRBV11-1 to TRBJ2-2, with D maybe TRBD1 (5 bases). V lost 4 bases to trimming and J lost 11 bases, with 14 bases between them. Germline V gives CDR1 SGHAT, CDR2 FQDESV (reference sequence). The CDR3 loop spans 13 amino acids. The CDR3 loop is CASSSSRGRELFF. CDR3 DNA sequence: TGTGCCAGCAGCTCCTCTAGGGGCCGAGAGCTGTTTTTT. Supplemented by reference TRBV11-1 and TRBJ2-2, the full variable domain reads EAEVAQSPRYKITEKSQAVAFWCDPISGHATLYWYRQILGQGPELLVQFQDESVVDDSQLPKDRFSAERLKGVDSTLKIQPAELGDSAMYLCASSSSRGRELFFGEGSRLTVL.

The V gene is TRBV12-3 or TRBV12-4, the J gene TRBJ2-7; unclear D gene. The CDR3 sequence is 12 residues long. Between the trimmed V and J ends, which lost 2 bases and 5 bases, there was a span of 7 bases. In nucleotides, the CDR3 is TGTGCCAGCAGTTTAATGGAGCACGAGCAGTACTTC. It encodes CASSLMEHEQYF.

The chain has TRBV18 and TRBJ1-1; D not resolved. The CDR3 is 13 residues long. CDR1 is KGHSH, CDR2 LQKENI, per germline. Trimming shortened V by 4 bases and J by 0 bases, and 6 bases separated the two germline ends. This chain's CDR3 is CASSQGVNTEAFF. CDR3 coding DNA: TGTGCCAGCTCACAGGGAGTGAACACTGAAGCTTTCTTT.

The V call is TRBV5-6, the J call TRBJ1-5, with D perhaps TRBD1 (5 bases). The CDR3 extends over 14 amino acids. V lost 2 bases and J 7 bases, leaving 13 bases between the germline ends. Germline V gene sequence: CDR1 SGHDT, CDR2 YYEEEE. The CDR3 region is CASSFQGVRQPQHF. CDR3 DNA sequence: TGTGCCAGCAGCTTCCAAGGGGTAAGGCAGCCCCAGCATTTT.

This rearrangement joins TRBV4-1 to TRBJ2-5; D gene unclear. Trimming removed 0 bases at V and 4 bases at J, with 18 bases between. The CDR3 length is 17 residues. Germline CDR1 and CDR2: MGHRA and YSYEKL. Here the CDR3 DNA reads TGCGCCAGCAGCCAAGACCCACCCTACTTCACGGGAGAGACCCAGTACTTC. The encoded protein is CASSQDPPYFTGETQYF.

The J gene is TRBJ1-1, the V gene TRBV30, with D possibly TRBD1 on 5 matching bases. Trimming cost V 2 bases and J 13 bases, with 20 bases left between them. This CDR3 region has 13 residues. Germline V gene lookup returns CDR1 GTSNPN and CDR2 SVGIG (reference sequence). CDR3 coding DNA: TGTGCCTGGAGTAGTGGAGGGGCGCTGGGCAATTTCTTT. It is translated as CAWSSGGALGNFF.

This chain links TRBV28 with TRBJ1-2; 7 bases align to TRBD1. This CDR3 region has 13 residues. V shed 3 bases and J 6 bases; nucleotides not matched to a gene: 4. Germline values: CDR1 MDHEN, CDR2 SYDVKM. The CDR3 DNA follows: TGTGCCAGCAGTTTTACAGGGGAGCATGGCTACACCTTC. As protein: CASSFTGEHGYTF.

This chain connects TRBV6-6 to TRBJ1-3; the D gene is possibly TRBD1 (6 bases). CDR1 is MNHNY, CDR2 SVGAGI, per germline (reference sequence). The CDR3 consists of 13 residues. V lost 5 bases, J lost 4 bases, and 9 bases lay in between. The CDR3 DNA is TGTGCCAGCAGTCTTGGGGGCGGAAACACCATATATTTT. Its translation: CASSLGGGNTIYF.